This T cell receptor beta chain was captured by sequencing in a study of T cells in localized non-small cell lung cancer. Sequencing was performed with immunoSEQ multiplex PCR; in TCRdb, only in-frame clones are kept and a portion is missing. The data show roughly 13,000 clones, with more than 70% seen just once and roughly 60% held by the top ten. Trimming removed 2 bases from V and 7 bases from J, with 17 bases in between. The CDR3 has 15 residues. Per germline, CDR1 KGHSH and CDR2 LQKENI. The chain combines TRBV18 with TRBJ1-2, with D perhaps TRBD1 (6 bases). Sequenced here: peripheral blood, sampled before any cancer treatment. This TCR was recovered from a male donor aged 60 or over with stage III lung adenocarcinoma. CDR3 sequence reads: CASSPSTRGSLGYTF. CDR3 nucleotide sequence: TGTGCCAGCTCACCATCGACGAGGGGGTCTCTTGGCTACACCTTC.